The rows below give T cell receptor beta chains drawn from one sample of a study of cytomegalovirus exposure and HLA in healthy donors. The table came from immunoSEQ multiplex PCR; TCRdb's copy has only in-frame clones and leaves some out. The sample has 60,000 to 85,000 clones, roughly 94% seen once. The specimen was PBMCs. Receptors originate from a man aged 18-30 years in good health and CMV-seropositive. CDR3s leave out the opening cysteine and the closing phenylalanine or tryptophan. The order of the fields is clone size, V gene, D gene, CDR3 protein. A D gene is named only where the DNA matches it firmly. Clone sizes are given selectively: once, few, many, or a class where the clone is expanded.

NA	TRBV5-6	NA	ASSRLWGGGYEQY
NA	TRBV18	NA	ASSLQGSGTEAF
once	TRBV19	NA	ASRGWGVNYEQY
NA	TRBV9	NA	ASSVAWGDTEAF
NA	TRBV18	TRBD1	ASSLGQGEPYEQY
few	TRBV30	NA	AWKFGVGFGLFNTDTQY
NA	TRBV10-3	NA	AISESRSGGNQPQH
once	TRBV7-9	NA	ASSLGVFGGGELF
NA	TRBV2	NA	ASRGPNTEAF
NA	TRBV10-3	TRBD1	AISESRDRNYGYT
NA	TRBV21-1	NA	ASSKLRTRSTYEQY
NA	TRBV7-2	NA	ASSPSSAGRALETQY
NA	TRBV6-1	NA	ASSGQGNVVANQPQH
NA	TRBV11-2	TRBD2	ASSSTSGKKDTQY
NA	TRBV4-1	TRBD2	ASSQDSWGLAGSHPYEQY
NA	TRBV11-1	NA	ASSSELTNEKLF
NA	TRBV6-5	TRBD2	ASSYGLAGPSQQY